Sequencing of this T cell receptor beta chain was carried out in a study of blood T cell repertoires in COVID-19 (dated by TCRdb to 2018 to 2020). About the investigation overall: The collaborator samples originated in the United States, Italy and Spain and spanned the acute and convalescent phases of COVID-19. The prospective study material was composed of cDNA or gDNA derived from T cells, B-cell-depleted T cells, or PBMCs. Subjects who had been exposed to COVID-19, were actively infected with it, or had recovered from it provided the deeply sampled blood TCRbeta repertoires that made up the dataset. The repertoires were released in a freely available public database intended as a resource for research on the immune response to SARS-CoV-2. Samples were obtained from the ongoing ImmuneRACE study (first 160 participants) and from over a thousand subjects provided by 6 global collaborators. Sample metadata almost always included a de-identified subject ID, COVID-19 status, age in years and sex. HLA class I and class II types, where available, came from metadata supplied by the sample provider rather than from assay-based typing.

Relative to germline, V is 5 bases shorter and J is 6 bases shorter, with 16 bases between their ends. CDR1 and CDR2 are drawn from the germline V gene: SGHTA, FQGTGA. The CDR3, from cysteine to phenylalanine, totals 15 residues. Kept here is only the CDR3 DNA, which spans 45 bases and is read in frame from base 1. The research as a whole found: The quantity of clinical and demographic metadata differed by source and by participant and was supplied without curation.

Each collaborating institution followed its own protocols to collect whole blood in K2EDTA tubes. For TCRbeta analysis, collaborators shipped samples as frozen whole blood, isolated PBMCs, or DNA extracted from either of those sample types. For this clone: Its cognate antigen has yet to be identified. Base-call qualities are not available, and no considerably larger clone is one nucleotide away.

The immunoSEQ Assay, a bias-controlled multiplex PCR, was used to amplify TCRbeta CDR3 regions from genomic DNA. Per the original workflow: The number of nucleated cells in each sample was estimated by amplification of reference gene primers within the assay. To quantify the absolute abundance of each unique TCRbeta CDR3 rearrangement, sequence reads were collapsed and filtered. Productive Simpson clonality was computed per sample as the square root of Simpson's diversity index over productive rearrangements. Entries here come from immuneACCESS through TCRdb and include only in-frame sequences with V and J called. Some clones fail to appear in such tables; in the studies checked, an unresolved V gene covers under half of the shortfall, and the cause of the remainder is unknown. That table gives V, J and clone size, and the DNA gave D and trimming. This sample lists approximately 93,000 clones; about 91% were detected once. The top ten clones comprise approximately 0.5% of the sample.

The receptor's source is a man in his fifties or sixties with acute or convalescent COVID-19. The sample was peripheral blood. The sequence is built from TRBV7-3 and TRBJ2-2; TRBD2 is a weak D gene call, 5 bases matching. This receptor carries the CDR3 CASSPSGVGAGELFF. The nucleotide sequence is given as TGTGCCAGCAGCCCCTCCGGGGTTGGGGCCGGGGAGCTGTTTTTT.